This T cell receptor (beta chain) was identified during a study of metastatic and nonmetastatic thyroid tumors. As for the study in general: Peripheral blood and tumor or nodule samples from malignant and benign thyroid patients were compared. Points from the study as a whole: A significant increase in TCR beta diversity was reportedly seen in malignant thyroid tumors relative to benign nodules, in blood and tumor.

The CDR3 is made up of 16 amino acids. The germline gives CDR1 SNHLY, CDR2 FYNNEI. Trimming stripped 7 bases from V and 1 base from J, with 20 bases between. This clone was recorded many times. Its specificity is not known. A much larger clone differs by one base, so this may be a read error. As processed by the authors: Clinicopathological groups differed in CDR3, with these differences serving to build a distant-metastasis classifier for papillary thyroid cancer. TCRdb used MiXCR to call clones anew from the PCR reads. Clone size and V and J calls follow TCRdb, not the original study. The sample contains around 53,000 clones, around 20% of which appear only once. Among the patients, none had received any treatment before thyroid surgery.

The clonotype was recovered from a female donor with papillary thyroid cancer or a benign thyroid nodule (not recorded which). Some clones in this sample may be carry-over from other donors' samples. Sequencing used blood. The chain is built from TRBV2 and TRBJ2-7, with D perhaps TRBD2 (6 bases). As DNA, the CDR3 is TGTGCCAGCAATCCGGGGGTGGGGATTGGATCCTACGAGCAGTACTTC. Translating gives CASNPGVGIGSYEQYF.